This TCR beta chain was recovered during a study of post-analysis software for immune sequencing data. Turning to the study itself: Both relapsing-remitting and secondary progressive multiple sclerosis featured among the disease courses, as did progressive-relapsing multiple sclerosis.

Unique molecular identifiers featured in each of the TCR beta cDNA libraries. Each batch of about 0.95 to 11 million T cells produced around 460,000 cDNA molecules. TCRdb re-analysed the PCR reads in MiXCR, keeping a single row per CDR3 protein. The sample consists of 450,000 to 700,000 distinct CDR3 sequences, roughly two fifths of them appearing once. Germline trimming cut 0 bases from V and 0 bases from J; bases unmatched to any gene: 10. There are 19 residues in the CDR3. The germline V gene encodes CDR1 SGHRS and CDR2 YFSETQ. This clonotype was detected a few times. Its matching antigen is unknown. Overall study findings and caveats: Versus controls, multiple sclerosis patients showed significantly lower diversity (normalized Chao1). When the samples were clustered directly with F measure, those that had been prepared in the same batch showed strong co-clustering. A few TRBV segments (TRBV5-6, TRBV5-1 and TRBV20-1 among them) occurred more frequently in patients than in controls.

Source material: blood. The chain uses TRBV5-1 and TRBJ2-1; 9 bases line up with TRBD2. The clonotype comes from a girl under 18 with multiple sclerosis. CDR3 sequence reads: CASSLAGQTLAGSYNEQFF. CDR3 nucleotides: TGCGCCAGCAGCTTGGCGGGACAGACACTAGCGGGCTCCTACAATGAGCAGTTCTTC.